This T cell receptor (beta chain) appears in the sequencing data of a study of CD8 T cells in ankylosing spondylitis. Regarding the study as a whole: A TCR beta motif of roughly 8 highly homologous variants appeared characteristic of ankylosing spondylitis blood. Clones that were linked to disease were CD8+ and were relatively rare in peripheral blood. Reports say disease-linked clones showed up significantly more in matched ankylosing spondylitis synovial fluid.

This clonotype was seen a handful of times. As yet, its antigen is unknown. CDR3 length equals 15 residues. CDR1 is SGHTA and CDR2 is FQGNSA in the germline V gene. Trimming stripped 5 bases from V and 4 bases from J, with 15 bases between. Molecular-barcoded quantitative 5'-RACE produced these TCR beta libraries. TCRdb reprocessed the 5' RACE reads via MiXCR and lists one record per CDR3 protein. The sample records roughly 400,000 distinct CDR3 sequences, 20% to 25% being singletons. The gene calls are TRBV7-2 and TRBJ1-3; D not certain. The sequence derives from a male donor with ankylosing spondylitis. The sample comprised blood, either unsorted or a sorted T cell fraction (not recorded which). CDR3 sequence: CASSTNAGLGNTIYF. CDR3 DNA sequence: TGTGCCAGCAGCACAAACGCGGGATTAGGAAACACCATATATTTT.